The 23 T cell receptor beta chains listed next were all sequenced from one sample in a study of blood T cell repertoires in COVID-19. Data came from immunoSEQ multiplex PCR; TCRdb stores just in-frame clones and leaves some out. The data contain about 190,000 clones, less than 85% of them seen just once; the ten biggest clones take up roughly 3%. The sample was PBMCs or T cells enriched from blood (not recorded which). The receptors were gathered from a woman in her thirties who had recovered from COVID-19.

The chain combines TRBV14 with TRBJ2-7; possible D gene TRBD1, 5 bases. Germline CDR1 SGHDN, CDR2 FVKESK. This CDR3 has 13 residues. Trimming took 3 bases from V and 3 from J, leaving 9 bases between them. CDR3 protein: CASSHDSVYEQYF. DNA of the CDR3: TGTGCCAGCAGCCATGACAGCGTCTACGAGCAGTACTTC.

V gene TRBV10-3 combines with J gene TRBJ2-6; D may be TRBD2 (5 bases). V shed 3 bases and J shed 2 bases, with 11 bases lying between them. This CDR3 has 16 residues. Germline loops: CDR1 ENHRY, CDR2 SYGVKD. For the CDR3, the DNA is TGTGCCATCAGTGACCACGGAGGTGCTGGGGCCAACGTCCTGACTTTC. This codes for CAISDHGGAGANVLTF.

The chain combines TRBV7-3 with TRBJ1-1, with TRBD1 matching 7 bases. Germline V gene sequence: CDR1 SGHTA, CDR2 FQGTGA. This CDR3 region has 14 residues. J lost 3 bases, V lost 1 base, and 2 bases had no gene match. CDR3 amino acids: CASSLNRGDTEAFF. The CDR3 nucleotides read TGTGCCAGCAGCTTAAACAGGGGCGACACTGAAGCTTTCTTT.

The rearrangement joins TRBV10-3 to TRBJ1-5; D is possibly TRBD1 (5 bases). The germline gives CDR1 ENHRY, CDR2 SYGVKD. V was cut by 6 bases and J by 1 base, with 10 bases left in between. CDR3 length: 14 amino acids. CDR3: CAISREGSNQPQHF. The CDR3 DNA reads as TGTGCCATCAGCAGGGAGGGGAGCAATCAGCCCCAGCATTTT.

This clone has a handful of counts. This chain connects TRBV10-2 to TRBJ1-4; D gene uncertain. The CDR3 loop spans 12 amino acids. Germline V CDR1 and CDR2: WSHSY, SAAADI. The V gene lost 2 bases and the J gene lost 6 bases, with 4 bases spanning the gap. CDR3 in amino acids: CASSEIDEKLFF. The CDR3 nucleotides read TGCGCCAGCAGTGAGATCGATGAAAAACTGTTTTTT.

The gene calls are TRBV19 and TRBJ2-5; 9 nucleotides match TRBD2. V shed 6 bases and J 5 bases; nucleotides not matched to a gene: 16. CDR3 length: 17 residues. In germline, CDR1 is LNHDA, CDR2 SQIVND (reference sequence). DNA of the CDR3: TGTGCCAGTAGCAACCAGAAGCGGGGGGCACTCCAGGAGACCCAGTACTTC. This codes for CASSNQKRGALQETQYF.

V is TRBV29-1 and J is TRBJ2-7; the D gene is possibly TRBD1 (6 bases). V gave up 7 bases and J gave up 2 bases, with 15 bases separating them. The CDR3 consists of 13 residues. The V gene's germline CDR1 is SQVTM and CDR2 ANQGSEA. The CDR3 DNA follows: TGCAGCGCCCCGGCCGGGACAACCTACGAGCAGTACGTC. Translating gives CSAPAGTTYEQYV.

This chain links TRBV5-1 with TRBJ2-3; TRBD2 matches at 8 bases. Trimming took 0 bases from V and 5 from J; bases not matched to a gene: 2. The CDR3 has 14 amino acids. CDR1 is SGHRS and CDR2 is YFSETQ in the germline V gene. CDR3 DNA: TGCGCCAGCAGCTTGGGCGGGGGGCTAGATACGCAGTATTTT. It is translated as CASSLGGGLDTQYF.

V gene TRBV7-8 combines with J gene TRBJ2-5, with 9 nucleotides matching TRBD2. The junction had 13 bases not matched to a gene; V was cut back by 5 bases and J by 3 bases. The germline V gene has CDR1 SGHVS and CDR2 FQNEAQ. The CDR3 is 17 amino acids. CDR3 protein: CASSPTSVLAGKETQYF. The CDR3 nucleotides are TGTGCCAGCAGCCCCACGTCGGTCCTAGCGGGGAAAGAGACCCAGTACTTC.

J is TRBJ2-7 and V is TRBV4-1, with TRBD1 matching over 7 bases. V was pared by 4 bases and J by 4 bases, with 16 bases of the junction left unmatched. The length of the CDR3 is 17 residues. The germline CDR1 and CDR2 sequences are MGHRA and YSYEKL. For the CDR3, the DNA is TGCGCCAGCAGCCCAGGGGGTAATTTTGACCTTTCTTACGAGCAGTACTTC. Its translation is CASSPGGNFDLSYEQYF.

CDR3 amino acids: CASTEAGTEEAFF. CDR3 in DNA: TGTGCCAGCACCGAAGCCGGGACAGAAGAAGCTTTCTTT. The chain combines TRBV28 with TRBJ1-1, with 7 bases lining up with TRBD1. The CDR3 has 13 amino acids. CDR1 MDHEN and CDR2 SYDVKM come from the germline V gene. The V segment lost 7 bases and the J segment 8 bases; nucleotides outside the gene matches: 10. Combining the CDR3 with reference TRBV28 and TRBJ1-1 gives the whole variable domain DVKVTQSSRYLVKRTGEKVFLECVQDMDHENMFWYRQDPGLGLRLIYFSYDVKMKEKGDIPEGYSVSREKKERFSLILESASTNQTSMYLCASTEAGTEEAFFGQGTRLTVV.

The chain carries TRBV5-1 and TRBJ2-2, with 7 bases that match TRBD2. The V gene's germline CDR1 is SGHRS and CDR2 YFSETQ. The CDR3 covers 15 residues. The ends lost 4 bases at V and 3 bases at J; junction bases unmatched: 6. CDR3 in amino acids: CASSPQAGYTGELFF. The CDR3 DNA reads TGCGCCAGCAGCCCCCAAGCGGGGTACACCGGGGAGCTGTTTTTT.

This chain uses TRBV4-1 with TRBJ2-2; 11 bases agree with TRBD2. The germline V gene has CDR1 MGHRA and CDR2 YSYEKL. Trimming removed 4 bases from V and 2 bases from J; junction bases left unmatched: 12. The CDR3 length is 19 residues. The CDR3 bases are TGCGCCAGCAGCCGGGCTAGCGGGGGGAATGCCGCTAACACCGGGGAGCTGTTTTTT. Protein sequence: CASSRASGGNAANTGELFF.

This clone was counted once. The genes are TRBV5-5 and TRBJ1-5; the match to TRBD1 covers 7 bases. J gave up 5 bases and V 0 bases, and 8 bases lay outside the gene matches. Germline assignment: CDR1 SGHKS and CDR2 YYEKEE (reference sequence). This CDR3 contains 16 residues. CDR3 DNA: TGTGCCAGCAGCTTGGTGGGAGACAGGGACCATCAGCCCCAGCATTTT. It translates to CASSLVGDRDHQPQHF.

This clone was recorded once. The chain couples TRBV2 to TRBJ1-5; the match to TRBD1 covers 8 bases. After removal of 8 bases from V and 9 bases from J, the junction contained 12 bases not matched to a gene. The CDR3 contains 14 residues. Per germline, CDR1 SNHLY and CDR2 FYNNEI. Written as DNA, the CDR3 is TGTGCCAGCGCCGGACAGGGTAAGGCGGGGCCCCAGCATTTT. This sequence encodes CASAGQGKAGPQHF.

The V gene is TRBV5-1, the J gene TRBJ2-4, with 8 bases lining up with TRBD2. With 0 bases clipped from V and 5 bases from J, the junction kept 4 bases outside the gene matches. This CDR3 contains 15 residues. Germline lookup yields CDR1 SGHRS and CDR2 YFSETQ. CDR3 loop: CASSLAGSGENIQYF. DNA of the CDR3: TGCGCCAGCAGCTTGGCCGGTAGCGGGGAAAACATTCAGTACTTC.

The J gene is TRBJ1-1, the V gene TRBV7-2; 7 bases are a match to TRBD1. Germline V lookup: CDR1 SGHTA, CDR2 FQGNSA. After removal of 4 bases from V and 1 base from J, the junction contained 3 bases not matched to a gene. This CDR3 is 14 amino acids long. The CDR3: CASSSRTGNTEAFF. CDR3 nucleotide sequence: TGTGCCAGCAGCTCCCGGACAGGGAACACTGAAGCTTTCTTT.

The chain has TRBV28 and TRBJ1-3, with TRBD1 matching over 7 bases. Trimming at V came to 1 base and at J to 4 bases, leaving 4 bases not matched to a gene. Germline V gene sequence: CDR1 MDHEN, CDR2 SYDVKM. The CDR3 runs 15 residues. CDR3 bases: TGTGCCAGCAGTTTATTGGCAGGGGGGGGAAACACCATATATTTT. Encoded protein: CASSLLAGGGNTIYF.

The chain uses TRBV5-1 and TRBJ2-7; 9 bases are a match to TRBD2. The CDR3 has 16 amino acids. Trimming took 1 base from V and 3 from J; bases not matched to a gene: 8. The germline gives CDR1 SGHRS, CDR2 YFSETQ. The DNA for the CDR3 is TGCGCCAGCAGCTTGTATGGGGCTAGCGGGGACTACGAGCAGTACGTC. The encoded protein is CASSLYGASGDYEQYV.

This chain links TRBV9 with TRBJ2-7; 10 bases are shared with TRBD2. V shed 4 bases, J shed 4 bases, and the junction held 5 bases outside the gene matches. The CDR3 loop spans 14 amino acids. Germline CDR1 and CDR2: SGDLS and YYNGEE. The CDR3 coding sequence is TGTGCCAGCAGCCCGAGCGGGGGGGAATACGAGCAGTACTTC. It translates to CASSPSGGEYEQYF.

The chain is built from TRBV7-2 and TRBJ1-1; maybe TRBD1 (5 bases). V was trimmed by 5 bases and J by 0 bases, leaving 16 bases between them. Germline loops: CDR1 SGHTA, CDR2 FQGNSA. The CDR3 spans 16 residues. The CDR3 loop reads CASSTPHGGLNTEAFF. In DNA, the CDR3 is TGTGCCAGCAGCACTCCGCACGGGGGTTTGAACACTGAAGCTTTCTTT.

Concerning this clone itself: Being one base from a much bigger clone, this may be a read error. The chain joins TRBV5-5 to TRBJ1-3; D possibly corresponds to TRBD1 (5 bases). Trimming left V 0 bases short and J 1 base short, with 5 bases between. Germline loops: CDR1 SGHKS, CDR2 YYEKEE (reference sequence). This CDR3 comprises 14 residues. DNA for the CDR3: TGTGCCAGCAGCTTGGACAGGTCTGGAAACACCATATATTTT. Encoded protein: CASSLDRSGNTIYF.

This CDR3 is CASSELAGTYEQYF. CDR3 sequence (DNA): TGTGCCAGCAGTGAACTGGCGGGGACCTACGAGCAGTACTTC. V is TRBV25-1 and J is TRBJ2-7; D may be TRBD2 (6 bases). CDR1 and CDR2 from the germline V gene are MGHDK and SYGVNS. The ends were cut back, 2 bases at V and 2 bases at J, with 10 bases in the middle. This CDR3 contains 14 residues.